This T cell receptor beta chain emerged from a study of blood T cell repertoires in COVID-19. Whole-study context: Sample material is recorded as cDNA or gDNA derived from T cells, B-cell-depleted T cells, or PBMCs.

Participants' reported clinical history set cohort assignment. Within 2 weeks before study entry, exposed participants met a COVID-19 case. V dropped 1 base and J dropped 3; count of bases not matched to a gene: 8. This CDR3 region has 16 residues. Germline CDR1 SGHTA, CDR2 FQGTGA. Original data processing: Estimates of nucleated cell counts were drawn from the amplification of reference gene primers. Generated by immunoSEQ multiplex PCR, the TCRdb table keeps only in-frame clones and is missing some. That table is the source of V, J and clone size, and D and trimming were worked out from the DNA. The data contain more than 200,000 clones, over 75% of them singletons.

Sequenced sample: PBMCs or T cells enriched from blood (not recorded which). The chain couples TRBV7-3 to TRBJ2-7; TRBD2 aligns across 8 bases. This clonotype was obtained from a woman in her twenties or thirties who had been exposed to COVID-19. The CDR3, as DNA: TGTGCCAGCAGCTTAAAGTCAACCGGGACTAGCTACGAGCAGTACTTC. It codes for CASSLKSTGTSYEQYF.